One sample yielded the 19 T cell receptor beta chains listed below, sequenced in a study of T cell responses to AZD1222 COVID-19 vaccine (dated by TCRdb to about 2021). This sample's time point label indicates: baseline before first vaccination. The receptor library was made with the immunoSEQ multiplex PCR assay. TCRdb retrieved this table from immuneACCESS and kept in-frame rearrangements only. Not all clones are present; in checked studies, unresolved V genes account for under half, and no reason is known for the remainder. The sample table holds approximately 90,000 clones, of which over 85% were seen once. Roughly 13% of the sample comes from the top ten. The source was peripheral blood, collected on day 0 of AZD1222 vaccination. These receptors were collected from an adult in good health.

This chain links TRBV7-2 with TRBJ2-7; D is uncertain. The CDR3 is made up of 14 amino acids. Germline V CDR1 and CDR2: SGHTA, FQGNSA. V lost 5 bases, J lost 2 bases, and 13 bases lay in between. The chain's CDR3 is CASSASLPPYEQYF. The CDR3 DNA follows: TGTGCCAGCAGCGCTAGTCTGCCCCCCTACGAGCAGTACTTC.

This clone was picked up one time. J is TRBJ1-1 and V is TRBV6-5; D gene ambiguous. From germline, CDR1 is MNHEY and CDR2 SVGAGI. Trimming stripped 7 bases from V and 0 bases from J, with 9 bases between. This CDR3 has 13 amino acids. CDR3 loop: CASTQEMNTEAFF. In nucleotides, the CDR3 is TGTGCCAGCACCCAAGAAATGAACACTGAAGCTTTCTTT.

The chain uses TRBV5-1 and TRBJ2-3, with 8 bases lining up with TRBD2. Germline assignment: CDR1 SGHRS and CDR2 YFSETQ. V trimming: 2 bases; J trimming: 6 bases; junction bases outside the gene matches: 11. This CDR3 spans 16 amino acids. Written as DNA, the CDR3 is TGCGCCAGCAGCTTCTCCCGGGGGGGCCGATGGGATACGCAGTATTTT. Encoded protein: CASSFSRGGRWDTQYF.

The genes are TRBV10-3 and TRBJ1-5, with 8 nucleotides matching TRBD1. Looked up from germline, CDR1 is ENHRY and CDR2 is SYGVKD. This CDR3 has 15 residues. V gave up 4 bases and J gave up 3 bases; unmatched junction bases: 5. The chain's CDR3 is CAISGGGQDNQPQHF. The CDR3 region has the DNA TGTGCCATCAGTGGGGGGGGACAGGACAATCAGCCCCAGCATTTT.

The V gene is TRBV7-8, the J gene TRBJ1-3; D gene uncertain. CDR1 and CDR2 from the germline V gene are SGHVS and FQNEAQ. The CDR3 consists of 16 residues. Trimming removed 4 bases at V and 0 bases at J, with 13 bases between. CDR3 residues: CASSSFAGISGNTIYF. The CDR3 nucleotides read TGTGCCAGCAGCTCTTTTGCCGGCATCTCTGGAAACACCATATATTTT.

CDR3 amino acids: CASSHFGTANTGELFF. The CDR3 DNA reads as TGTGCCAGCAGCCATTTCGGGACTGCGAACACCGGGGAGCTGTTTTTT. J is TRBJ2-2 and V is TRBV5-6; D might be TRBD2 (6 bases). Germline CDR1 SGHDT, CDR2 YYEEEE. V was cut by 4 bases and J by 0 bases, with 13 bases left in between. CDR3 size: 16 residues.

The rearrangement joins TRBV7-8 to TRBJ2-1; D unclear. Germline CDR1 SGHVS, CDR2 FQNEAQ. The length of the CDR3 is 12 residues. The V and J ends lost 5 bases and 12 bases respectively, with 14 bases between them. In DNA, the CDR3 is TGTGCCAGCAGCCCTAGGTTGGGCCTGCAGTTCTTC. Protein sequence: CASSPRLGLQFF.

The CDR3 coding sequence is TGTGCCAGCAGTCCCACAGGGAGCCATTACTACGAGCAGTACTTC. The encoded protein is CASSPTGSHYYEQYF. The chain uses TRBV27 and TRBJ2-7; D is possibly TRBD1 (6 bases). CDR3 length: 15 residues. Trimming cost V 5 bases and J 3 bases, with 17 bases left between them. Germline V gene data show CDR1 as MNHEY and CDR2 as SMNVEV (reference sequence).

V is TRBV30 and J is TRBJ2-3, with 8 bases identical to TRBD1. Germline CDR1 and CDR2: GTSNPN and SVGIG (reference sequence). The CDR3 runs to 15 residues. Germline trimming cut 4 bases from V and 0 bases from J; bases unmatched to any gene: 6. CDR3 in DNA: TGTGCCTGGACGAGGGACAGGCCAAGCACAGATACGCAGTATTTT. As protein: CAWTRDRPSTDTQYF.

This chain links TRBV19 with TRBJ1-2; D might be TRBD1 (6 bases). Germline assignment: CDR1 LNHDA and CDR2 SQIVND (reference sequence). V lost 3 bases and J lost 4, with 12 bases in between. The CDR3 is 14 amino acids. The CDR3 loop reads CASSMSRGSYGYTF. The CDR3 region has the DNA TGTGCCAGTAGTATGAGCAGGGGCAGCTATGGCTACACCTTC.

The V and J genes are TRBV18 and TRBJ1-3; D is perhaps TRBD1 (5 bases). CDR1 and CDR2 from the germline V gene are KGHSH and LQKENI. This CDR3 has 16 residues. The germline V and J ends were trimmed by 3 bases and 0 bases, with 12 bases remaining between them. The CDR3 reads CASSPRSGDSGNTIYF. The CDR3 DNA follows: TGTGCCAGCTCACCTCGTTCGGGGGACTCTGGAAACACCATATATTTT.

The chain joins TRBV6-5 to TRBJ2-1; TRBD1 is a possible D gene (5 bases). Germline lookup yields CDR1 MNHEY and CDR2 SVGAGI. Trimming took off 1 base at V and 5 bases at J, with 12 bases between the two ends. This CDR3 is 15 amino acids long. The CDR3 DNA is TGTGCCAGCAGTTACTGGCCCTGGGGCAACAATGAGCAGTTCTTC. This sequence encodes CASSYWPWGNNEQFF.

The gene calls are TRBV29-1 and TRBJ2-2; D gene unclear. V was clipped by 5 bases and J by 3 bases, with 7 bases between them. The CDR3 spans 12 residues. Germline V CDR1 and CDR2: SQVTM, ANQGSEA. This CDR3 is CSVSVHTGELFF. The DNA for the CDR3 is TGCAGCGTTTCAGTTCACACCGGGGAGCTGTTTTTT.

The J gene is TRBJ1-4, the V gene TRBV7-2, with TRBD1 as a possible D gene (5 bases). Germline V lookup: CDR1 SGHTA, CDR2 FQGNSA. CDR3 length: 16 amino acids. V was clipped by 5 bases and J by 7 bases, with 20 bases between them. The CDR3 nucleotides read TGTGCCAGCAGCGCCCGGTTCGAGGGACGAGGTGAAAAACTGTTTTTT. Translated: CASSARFEGRGEKLFF.

This chain connects TRBV5-4 to TRBJ2-1; perhaps TRBD2 as D (5 bases). The CDR3 sequence is 16 residues long. Trimming pared 0 bases from V and 0 bases from J, leaving 10 bases between. Germline CDR1 and CDR2: SGHNT and YYREEE (reference sequence). The CDR3 sequence is CASSLGWEISYNEQFF. CDR3 DNA sequence: TGTGCCAGCAGCTTGGGGTGGGAGATCTCCTACAATGAGCAGTTCTTC.

This clone has just one count. The rearrangement joins TRBV5-1 to TRBJ2-7; weak D call: TRBD1 (6 bases). This CDR3 spans 15 amino acids. The germline CDR1 and CDR2 sequences are SGHRS and YFSETQ. V was cut by 2 bases and J by 5 bases, with 17 bases left in between. CDR3 region: CASSFRVQGRNEQYF. CDR3 sequence (DNA): TGCGCCAGCAGCTTCAGGGTTCAGGGGCGAAACGAGCAGTACTTC. Complete variable domain (other parts from reference TRBV5-1 and TRBJ2-7): KAGVTQTPRYLIKTRGQQVTLSCSPISGHRSVSWYQQTPGQGLQFLFEYFSETQRNKGNFPGRFSGRQFSNSRSEMNVSTLELGDSALYLCASSFRVQGRNEQYFGPGTRLTVT.

The chain joins TRBV27 to TRBJ2-7; 11 nucleotides agree with TRBD2. Germline CDR1 MNHEY, CDR2 SMNVEV (reference sequence). The CDR3 runs to 15 residues. J was trimmed by 0 bases and V by 5 bases; bases with no gene match: 3. In nucleotides, the CDR3 is TGTGCCAGCAGTGGGGGACTAGCGGTCTCCTACGAGCAGTACTTC. Translation: CASSGGLAVSYEQYF.

The chain employs TRBV9 and TRBJ2-4; 8 positions agree with TRBD2. Germline values: CDR1 SGDLS, CDR2 YYNGEE. The CDR3 has 14 residues. J lost 5 bases, V lost 2 bases, and 3 bases had no gene match. The DNA for the CDR3 is TGTGCCAGCAGCGTGAAAGCGGGGGAAAACATTCAGTACTTC. This translates into CASSVKAGENIQYF. Using reference TRBV9 and TRBJ2-4 for the parts outside the CDR3, the full variable domain is DSGVTQTPKHLITATGQRVTLRCSPRSGDLSVYWYQQSLDQGLQFLIQYYNGEERAKGNILERFSAQQFPDLHSELNLSSLELGDSALYFCASSVKAGENIQYFGAGTRLSVL.

The rearrangement links TRBV4-1 to TRBJ2-3, with 8 bases that match TRBD1. This CDR3 spans 14 amino acids. The trim removed 8 bases at V and 4 bases at J, leaving 8 bases unmatched. Looked up from germline, CDR1 is MGHRA and CDR2 is YSYEKL. In DNA form, the CDR3 reads TGCGCCAGCGCCAAGGCAGGGGGCGCAGATACGCAGTATTTT. This translates into CASAKAGGADTQYF.